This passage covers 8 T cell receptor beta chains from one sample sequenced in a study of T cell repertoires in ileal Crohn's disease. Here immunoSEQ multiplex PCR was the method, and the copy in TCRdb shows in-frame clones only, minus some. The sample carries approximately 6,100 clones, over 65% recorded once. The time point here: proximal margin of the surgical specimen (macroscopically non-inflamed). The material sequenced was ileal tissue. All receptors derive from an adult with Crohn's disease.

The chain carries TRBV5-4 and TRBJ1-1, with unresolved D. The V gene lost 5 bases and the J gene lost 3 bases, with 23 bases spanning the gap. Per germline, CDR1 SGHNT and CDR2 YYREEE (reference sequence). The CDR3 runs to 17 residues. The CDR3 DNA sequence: TGTGCCAGCAGTTCCCGGTCAGCTATACCCTTGGACACTGAAGCTTTCTTT. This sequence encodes CASSSRSAIPLDTEAFF.

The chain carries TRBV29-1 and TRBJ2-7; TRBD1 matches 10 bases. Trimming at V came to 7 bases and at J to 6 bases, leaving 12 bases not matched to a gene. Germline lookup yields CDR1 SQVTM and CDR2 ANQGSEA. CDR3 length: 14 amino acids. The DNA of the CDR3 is TGCAGCGCCGAAGCGGGACAGGGGATAGGCGAGCAGTACTTC. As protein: CSAEAGQGIGEQYF.

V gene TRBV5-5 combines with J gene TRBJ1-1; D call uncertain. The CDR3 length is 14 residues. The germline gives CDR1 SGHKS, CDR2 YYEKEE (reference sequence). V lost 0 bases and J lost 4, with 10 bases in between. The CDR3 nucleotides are TGTGCCAGCAGCTTGGGGGCCAGTACCACTGAAGCTTTCTTT. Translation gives CASSLGASTTEAFF.

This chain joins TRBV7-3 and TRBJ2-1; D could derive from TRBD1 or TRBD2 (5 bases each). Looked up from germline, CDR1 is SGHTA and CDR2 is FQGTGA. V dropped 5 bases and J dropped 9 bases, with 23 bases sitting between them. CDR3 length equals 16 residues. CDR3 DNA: TGTGCCAGCAGCCAAGGTAGTGGGGGTGTAGGTGGTGAGCAGTTCTTC. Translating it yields CASSQGSGGVGGEQFF.

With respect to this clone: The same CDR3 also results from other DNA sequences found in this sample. CDR3 in amino acids: CASSLVAGAGDTQYF. The CDR3 DNA is TGTGCCAGCAGCTTAGTAGCGGGGGCAGGAGATACGCAGTATTTT. The J gene is TRBJ2-3, the V gene TRBV7-2; 9 nucleotides line up with TRBD2. This CDR3 has 15 residues. Germline V lookup: CDR1 SGHTA, CDR2 FQGNSA. V gave up 1 base and J gave up 5 bases; unmatched junction bases: 4.

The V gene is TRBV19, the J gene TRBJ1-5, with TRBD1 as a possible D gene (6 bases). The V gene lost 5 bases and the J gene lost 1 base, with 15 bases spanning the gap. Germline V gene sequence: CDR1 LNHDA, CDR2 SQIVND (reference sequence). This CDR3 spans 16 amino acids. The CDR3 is CASSDRGARSNQPQHF. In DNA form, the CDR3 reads TGTGCCAGTAGTGATAGGGGGGCGCGAAGCAATCAGCCCCAGCATTTT.

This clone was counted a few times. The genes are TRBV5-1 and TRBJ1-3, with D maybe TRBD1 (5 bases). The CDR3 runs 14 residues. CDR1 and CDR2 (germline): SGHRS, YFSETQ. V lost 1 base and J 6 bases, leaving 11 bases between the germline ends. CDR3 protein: CASSLWGPVNTIYF. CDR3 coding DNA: TGCGCCAGCAGCTTGTGGGGCCCCGTAAACACCATATATTTT.

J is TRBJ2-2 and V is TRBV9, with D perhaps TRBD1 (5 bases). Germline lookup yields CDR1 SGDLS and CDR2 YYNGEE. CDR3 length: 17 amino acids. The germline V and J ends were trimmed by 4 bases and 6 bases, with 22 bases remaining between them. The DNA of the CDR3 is TGTGCCAGCAGCTTAGAGGTCAGGGCCTCGTGGCCCGGGGAGCTGTTTTTT. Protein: CASSLEVRASWPGELFF.